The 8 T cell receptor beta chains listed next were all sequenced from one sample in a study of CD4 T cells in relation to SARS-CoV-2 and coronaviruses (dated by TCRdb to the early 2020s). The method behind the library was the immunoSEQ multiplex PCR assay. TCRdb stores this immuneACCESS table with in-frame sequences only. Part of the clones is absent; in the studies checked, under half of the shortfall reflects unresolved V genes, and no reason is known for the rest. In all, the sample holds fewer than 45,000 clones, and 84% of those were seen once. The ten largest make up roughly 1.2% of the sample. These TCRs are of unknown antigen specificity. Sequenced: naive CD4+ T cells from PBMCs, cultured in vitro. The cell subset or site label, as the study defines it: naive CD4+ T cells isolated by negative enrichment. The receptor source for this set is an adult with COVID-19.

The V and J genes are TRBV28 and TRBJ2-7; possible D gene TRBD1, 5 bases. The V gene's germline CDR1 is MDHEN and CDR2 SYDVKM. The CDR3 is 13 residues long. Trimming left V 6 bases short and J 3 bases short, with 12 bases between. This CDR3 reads CASRPGLIYEQYF. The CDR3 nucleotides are TGTGCCAGCAGACCAGGGTTGATCTACGAGCAGTACTTC.

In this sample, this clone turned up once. The CDR3 reads CASSQIGTDQETQYF. The CDR3 coding sequence is TGCGCCAGCAGCCAAATCGGTACAGACCAAGAGACCCAGTACTTC. The chain joins TRBV4-1 to TRBJ2-5; D gene ambiguous. Trimming cost V 2 bases and J 0 bases, with 10 bases left between them. The CDR3 extends over 15 amino acids. Per the germline V gene, CDR1 is MGHRA and CDR2 is YSYEKL.

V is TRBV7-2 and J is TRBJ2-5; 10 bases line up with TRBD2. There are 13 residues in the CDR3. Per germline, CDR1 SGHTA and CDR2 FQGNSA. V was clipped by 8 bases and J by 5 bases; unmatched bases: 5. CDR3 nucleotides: TGTGCCAGCCGAGCGGGAGGGCAGGAGACCCAGTACTTC. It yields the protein CASRAGGQETQYF.

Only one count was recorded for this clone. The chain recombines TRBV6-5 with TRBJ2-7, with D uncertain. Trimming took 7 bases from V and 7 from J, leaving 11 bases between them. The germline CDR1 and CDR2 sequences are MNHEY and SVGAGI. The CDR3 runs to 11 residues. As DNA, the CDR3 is TGTGCCAGCATGATCGGGCGGGAGCAGTACTTC. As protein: CASMIGREQYF.

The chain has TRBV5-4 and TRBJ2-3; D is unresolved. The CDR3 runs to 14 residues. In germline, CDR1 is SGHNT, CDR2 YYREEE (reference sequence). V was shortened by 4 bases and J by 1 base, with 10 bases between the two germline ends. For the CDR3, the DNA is TGTGCCAGCAGCCCGAGCAGCGGCACAGATACGCAGTATTTT. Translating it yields CASSPSSGTDTQYF. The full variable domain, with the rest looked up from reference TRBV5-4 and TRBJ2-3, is ETGVTQSPTHLIKTRGQQVTLRCSSQSGHNTVSWYQQALGQGPQFIFQYYREEENGRGNFPPRFSGLQFPNYSSELNVNALELDDSALYLCASSPSSGTDTQYFGPGTRLTVL.

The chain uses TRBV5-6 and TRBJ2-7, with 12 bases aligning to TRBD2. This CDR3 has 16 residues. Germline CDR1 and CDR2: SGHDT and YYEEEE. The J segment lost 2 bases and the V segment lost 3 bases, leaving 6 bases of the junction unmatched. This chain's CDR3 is CASSSPLAGGAYEQYF. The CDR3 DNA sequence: TGTGCCAGCAGCTCCCCACTAGCGGGAGGCGCCTACGAGCAGTACTTC.

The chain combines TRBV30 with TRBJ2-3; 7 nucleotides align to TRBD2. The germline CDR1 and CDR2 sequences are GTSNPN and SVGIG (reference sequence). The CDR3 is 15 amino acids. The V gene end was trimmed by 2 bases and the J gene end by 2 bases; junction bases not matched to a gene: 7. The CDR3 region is CAWSSLAGATDTQYF. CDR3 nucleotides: TGTGCCTGGAGTAGTCTTGCGGGAGCCACAGATACGCAGTATTTT.

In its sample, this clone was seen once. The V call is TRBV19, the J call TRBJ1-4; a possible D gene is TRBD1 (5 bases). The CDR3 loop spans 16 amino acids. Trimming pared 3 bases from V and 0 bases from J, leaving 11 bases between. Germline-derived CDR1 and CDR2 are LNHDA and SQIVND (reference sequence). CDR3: CASSMGGTATNEKLFF. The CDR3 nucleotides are TGTGCCAGTAGTATGGGGGGGACGGCAACTAATGAAAAACTGTTTTTT.